Below, 5 T cell receptor beta chains from the same sample are listed, as sequenced in a study of beta chain features in type 1 diabetes. What was sequenced were expressed TCRB transcripts, since all of the isolated RNA had been reverse transcribed. Sequenced by immunoSEQ multiplex PCR; TCRdb stores in-frame clones only, minus some. The sample contains roughly 450,000 clones, 10% to 12% of which appear only once. Sequenced material: naive CD4+ T cells from blood. These receptors all come from a woman aged 18-29 years in good health.

V and J are TRBV2 and TRBJ2-7; possibly TRBD1 for D (6 bases). Germline V gene data show CDR1 as SNHLY and CDR2 as FYNNEI. V was clipped by 4 bases and J by 0 bases, with 13 bases between them. This CDR3 region has 15 residues. The CDR3 nucleotides read TGTGCCAGCAGTGGAGGACAGCGAAGCTCCTACGAGCAGTACTTC. Its translation is CASSGGQRSSYEQYF.

This rearrangement joins TRBV9 to TRBJ2-5; D is possibly TRBD2 (5 bases). This CDR3 region has 13 residues. V was shortened by 0 bases and J by 8 bases, with 11 bases between the two germline ends. Germline V lookup: CDR1 SGDLS, CDR2 YYNGEE. The CDR3 coding sequence is TGTGCCAGCAGCGTAGGTGGGAGTCCAACCCAGTACTTC. Translation: CASSVGGSPTQYF.

This sequence joins TRBV30 and TRBJ1-1, with TRBD1 as a possible D gene (5 bases). V was cut by 8 bases and J by 3 bases, with 10 bases left in between. CDR1 and CDR2 from the germline V gene are GTSNPN and SVGIG (reference sequence). The CDR3 totals 11 residues. CDR3 sequence reads: CALGVDTEAFF. In DNA form, the CDR3 reads TGTGCCCTGGGGGTGGACACTGAAGCTTTCTTT.

This sequence joins TRBV5-4 and TRBJ1-4; a possible D gene is TRBD1 (6 bases). Looked up from germline, CDR1 is SGHNT and CDR2 is YYREEE (reference sequence). Trimming left V 4 bases short and J 3 bases short, with 16 bases between. This CDR3 contains 16 residues. The CDR3 spells CASSQGPLGANEKLFF. The CDR3 DNA reads as TGTGCCAGCAGCCAGGGGCCCCTCGGGGCTAATGAAAAACTGTTTTTT. Together with reference TRBV5-4 and TRBJ1-4, the CDR3 gives the full variable domain: ETGVTQSPTHLIKTRGQQVTLRCSSQSGHNTVSWYQQALGQGPQFIFQYYREEENGRGNFPPRFSGLQFPNYSSELNVNALELDDSALYLCASSQGPLGANEKLFFGSGTQLSVL.

This clone was seen a few times. This chain joins TRBV18 and TRBJ2-1, with D maybe TRBD1 (5 bases). Trimming stripped 1 base from V and 5 bases from J, with 12 bases between. This CDR3 region has 15 residues. CDR1 is KGHSH and CDR2 is LQKENI in the germline V gene. Here the CDR3 DNA reads TGTGCCAGCTCACCACGGAACCAGGGTGACAATGAGCAGTTCTTC. This sequence encodes CASSPRNQGDNEQFF.